This T cell receptor beta chain was profiled in a study of T cells in tuberculosis (dated by TCRdb to 2016 to 2018). Turning to the overall study: The study combined CD1B tetramers and high-throughput TCR immunosequencing to characterize T cells specific for the mycobacterial lipid antigen glucose monomycolate (GMM). With under twelve people per group, a South African clinical cohort compared IGRA-negative adolescents, IGRA-positive adolescents with latent tuberculosis, and adults with active tuberculosis. PBMC from active tuberculosis patients were archived either before standard anti-tuberculosis treatment began or within 7 days of the start of that treatment.

Paper-wide results and their limitations: Compared with IGRA-negative controls, TCR-alpha repertoires from active tuberculosis had smaller mean NN-distances to GMM-specific TCRs, which suggests clonal expansion of these TCRs. A classifier using the diverse GMM-specific repertoire reached roughly 87% accuracy (AUROC roughly 0.9), compared with around 70% accuracy using GEM motif frequencies. The smaller NN-distances were partly driven by shorter CDR3-alpha lengths in active tuberculosis patients, and the difference for TCR-beta did not reach statistical significance. Clinical samples were chosen by availability of cryopreserved specimens, and active tuberculosis cases were adults while controls were adolescents.

Comments on this clone: There is no known antigen for this receptor. It has no much larger one-base neighbor in the sample; base qualities were not kept.

Sequences MNHEY (CDR1) and SVGAGI (CDR2) are obtained from the germline V gene. Between the V and J ends, shortened by 3 bases and 4 bases respectively, the junction contains 9 bases. Spanning cysteine to phenylalanine, the CDR3 consists of 13 amino acids. Just CDR3 DNA is preserved here, 39 bases in frame from base 1. The immunoSEQ multiplex PCR assay was used to generate TCR libraries, with TCR-beta and/or TCR-alpha/delta assays applied to each sample. The amplified TCR libraries were sequenced on the Illumina high-throughput platform. As for the original processing: Clustering and dimensionality reduction were performed using pairwise TCRdist distances among GMM-specific receptors from ex vivo sorted or in vitro expanded T cells. Each clinical repertoire was scored by mean NN-distance, the average TCRdist to the nearest 10% of tetramer-positive reference sequences. GEM TCR motif frequency was computed as the fraction of unique TCRs matching known GEM sequences by V/J usage and CDR3 length. Active tuberculosis was classified by linear discriminant analysis with leave-one-out cross-validation, implemented in scikit-learn. TCRdb re-hosts the immuneACCESS table, in-frame sequences only. Its copies lack some clones; in the studies checked, an unresolved V gene accounts for under half of them, and the cause for the rest is not known. V, J and clone size reflect that table, while D and trimming were determined from the DNA. The table for this sample lists 30,000 to 40,000 clones; 80% to 95% of them were counted only once. Of the sample, 2% to 3% falls within the top ten clones.

Interpreted using the paper, the time point label stands for: new active TB diagnosis, blood taken before or within 7 days of starting treatment. Patients with active tuberculosis were defined as newly diagnosed, HIV-seronegative South African adults aged 18 years or older. Confirmation of active tuberculosis was obtained by positive sputum smear microscopy and/or positive M. tuberculosis culture. Immunosequencing was performed on unsorted cryopreserved PBMC and covered about 100,000 T cells per clinical donor on average. The source material was PBMCs, sampled at tuberculosis diagnosis. This sequence uses TRBV6-5 and TRBJ1-2; too little of a D gene remains to name it. The clonotype comes from an adult with tuberculosis. The nucleotide sequence is given as TGTGCCAGCAGTTATGGAGGCAGCTATGGCTACACCTTC. This sequence encodes CASSYGGSYGYTF.